The sequence of this TCR beta chain was determined in a study of spatial heterogeneity in lung cancer. This clonotype has just a few counts. As yet, its antigen is unknown. TCRdb passed the 5' RACE reads through MiXCR, listing each CDR3 protein once. Of roughly 11,000 distinct CDR3 sequences detected, roughly 15% appear once; the ten largest clones hold about 16%. Notes on the study in general: Mutation tallies in tumors tracked expanded intratumoral alpha and beta TCR counts.

Time point described: sample taken at primary tumor resection. This CDR3 contains 15 residues. The V gene lost 1 base and the J gene lost 1 base, with 13 bases spanning the gap. CDR1 and CDR2 from the germline V gene are GTSNPN and SVGIG (reference sequence). The chain is built from TRBV30 and TRBJ1-1; no clear D. The sample in question was lung tumor tissue, obtained at surgery. The source of this sequence is a male donor with early-stage non-small cell lung cancer. The CDR3 DNA is TGTGCCTGGAGTGAAAGCGGGCAGGAGAACACTGAAGCTTTCTTT. Protein: CAWSESGQENTEAFF.